The sequence of this T cell receptor (beta chain) was determined in a study of blood T cell repertoires in COVID-19. Whole-study context: The United States, Italy and Spain provided the acute and convalescent COVID-19 samples. Sources were T cells, B-cell-depleted T cells, or PBMCs; the material itself was cDNA or gDNA.

Authors' analysis steps: The authors estimated nucleated cell counts from reference gene primer amplification. This table comes from immunoSEQ multiplex PCR, and its TCRdb copy is limited to in-frame clones, with some not included. The V and J calls and clone size were taken over from that table, and D and trimming were inferred from the DNA. This table has approximately 97,000 clones, 90% appearing once. Trimming at V came to 4 bases and at J to 2 bases, leaving 11 bases not matched to a gene. Germline loops: CDR1 SGHKS, CDR2 YYEKEE (reference sequence). The CDR3 runs 17 residues. The chain has TRBV5-5 and TRBJ1-5, with 8 bases that match TRBD1. The sequencing input was peripheral blood. This clonotype originated in a man aged 60 to 75 with acute or convalescent COVID-19. CDR3 sequence: CASSPDQGAIRNQPQHF. Written as DNA, the CDR3 is TGTGCCAGCAGCCCAGATCAGGGGGCGATTCGCAATCAGCCCCAGCATTTT.